Below are 3 T cell receptor beta chains sequenced from a single sample in a study of tumor-infiltrating lymphocytes in primary liver carcinoma listed by TCRdb under 2017. Sequencing was performed on an Illumina HiSeq 2500. Starting from 450 to 500 ng total RNA, TCRbeta-specific cDNA was produced by reverse transcription with a constant-region primer and ProtoScript II reverse transcriptase. Three nested multiplex PCR rounds, following a slightly modified ARM-PCR procedure, were used to build the TCRbeta libraries. The first two PCR rounds used multiplex TRBV1-TRBV30 forward primers with a Cbeta reverse primer, each for roughly 10 cycles. TCRdb reprocessed the public reads (quality trimming at Q25 with fastp, clone calling with MiXCR) and kept in-frame beta chains. Each CDR3 protein gets just one entry, which takes the most common genes and DNA from the rows behind it. This sample is represented by about 110,000 distinct CDR3 sequences; around two thirds of them were singletons. The top ten clones comprise 9.3% of the sample.

Without any cell sorting, total RNA and DNA were co-extracted from around 18-30 mg of bulk tissue using the AllPrep DNA/RNA mini kit. Sequenced input: liver tumor tissue from sampling region 1. Read against the paper, the sample's cell subset or site label means: tumor region T1, superior pole. These receptors came from a woman aged 55-70 years with primary liver carcinoma and hepatitis B virus infection.

This clonotype was counted between two and nine times. This sequence joins TRBV5-1 and TRBJ2-3, with 11 bases identical to TRBD2. V lost 0 bases and J lost 7; bases outside the gene matches: 7. The germline V gene encodes CDR1 SGHRS and CDR2 YFSETQ. This CDR3 spans 16 amino acids. CDR3 region: CASSLAPTSGGNTQYF. The CDR3 DNA is TGCGCCAGCAGCTTGGCCCCTACTAGCGGGGGAAATACGCAGTATTTT.

V and J are TRBV12-3 or TRBV12-4 and TRBJ2-1; D not resolved. This CDR3 has 13 residues. The CDR3 spells CVSSSWVHNEQFF. The CDR3 DNA sequence: TGTGTCAGTAGTTCATGGGTTCACAATGAGCAGTTCTTC.

As concerns this clonotype: This sequence may be a read error, since a much larger clone differs from it by one base. The chain links TRBV14 to TRBJ2-1; 7 bases line up with TRBD2. The CDR3 has 11 residues. In germline, CDR1 is SGHDN, CDR2 FVKESK. CDR3 sequence: CARSPGGEQFF. CDR3 DNA: TGTGCCAGAAGCCCCGGGGGGGAGCAGTTCTTC.